A single sample gave rise to the 28 T cell receptor beta chains below, sequenced in a study of regulatory T cells in long-lasting Graves disease. For TCR beta, libraries came from iRepertoire HTBI primers and Arm-PCR of CDR3 regions. TCRdb reanalysed the multiplex PCR reads using MiXCR and keeps one entry per CDR3 protein. The sample lists roughly 430,000 distinct CDR3 sequences, 21% occurring once. Time point meaning: persistent/refractory GD, antithyroid drugs over 5 years with positive TRAb. Preparation of the TCR library used RNA extracted from PBMCs. Sequencing used peripheral blood mononuclear cells (PBMCs), obtained when the disease was refractory, from a patient treated with antithyroid drugs. Receptor source: a female donor with Graves disease.

This clonotype was observed at least ten times. This sequence joins TRBV20-1 and TRBJ2-5; 13 bases align to TRBD2. This CDR3 has 16 residues. Germline loops: CDR1 DFQATT, CDR2 SNEGSKA (reference sequence). V shed 0 bases, J shed 5 bases, and the junction held 6 bases outside the gene matches. The CDR3 nucleotides read TGCAGTGCTAGAGAGACTAGCGGGAGGCCTAAGGAGACCCAGTACTTC. The encoded protein is CSARETSGRPKETQYF.

This clonotype has only a few counts. The V call is TRBV29-1, the J call TRBJ2-5, with 9 bases that match TRBD1. The CDR3 length is 15 residues. Germline-derived CDR1 and CDR2 are SQVTM and ANQGSEA. The V segment lost 4 bases and the J segment 5 bases; nucleotides outside the gene matches: 11. CDR3 sequence (DNA): TGCAGCGTTGCTCTTAACGCCGGGACAGGGGAGACCCAGTACTTC. Translated: CSVALNAGTGETQYF.

This clonotype was seen at least ten times. The V call is TRBV15, the J call TRBJ1-4, with TRBD1 matching 9 bases. Losses at the gene ends were 0 bases for V and 5 bases for J; bases not matched to a gene: 1. Germline lookup yields CDR1 LNHNV and CDR2 YYDKDF (reference sequence). CDR3 length: 15 amino acids. CDR3 protein: CATSRDGTGNEKLFF. The CDR3 DNA reads as TGTGCCACCAGCAGAGATGGGACAGGGAATGAAAAACTGTTTTTT. The whole variable domain, remainder taken from reference TRBV15 and TRBJ1-4, is DAMVIQNPRYQVTQFGKPVTLSCSQTLNHNVMYWYQQKSSQAPKLLFHYYDKDFNNEADTPDNFQSRRPNTSFCFLDIRSPGLGDTAMYLCATSRDGTGNEKLFFGSGTQLSVL.

The chain uses TRBV30 and TRBJ2-2, with D unresolved. The germline V and J ends were trimmed by 0 bases and 4 bases, with 9 bases remaining between them. The CDR3 extends over 14 amino acids. Germline CDR1 reads GTSNPN; CDR2 reads SVGIG (reference sequence). In DNA form, the CDR3 reads TGTGCCTGGAGTGTAATTCCCTTCACCGGGGAGCTGTTTTTT. Protein sequence: CAWSVIPFTGELFF.

This clonotype appeared many times. The chain links TRBV20-1 to TRBJ1-2; tentatively, D is TRBD1 (5 bases). Germline CDR1 and CDR2: DFQATT and SNEGSKA (reference sequence). Trimming shortened V by 0 bases and J by 3 bases, and 11 bases separated the two germline ends. The CDR3 sequence is 14 residues long. The CDR3 coding sequence is TGCAGTGCTAGAGAGCACTTACAGGACTATGGCTACACCTTC. This translates into CSAREHLQDYGYTF.

This clonotype was seen more than once but under ten times. The chain employs TRBV4-1 and TRBJ2-7, with TRBD1 identical over 10 bases. V gave up 3 bases and J gave up 7 bases; unmatched junction bases: 12. The length of the CDR3 is 16 residues. The V gene's germline CDR1 is MGHRA and CDR2 YSYEKL. The CDR3 spells CASSQQTGGARNEQYF. The CDR3 DNA is TGCGCCAGCAGCCAGCAGACAGGGGGCGCCAGGAATGAGCAGTACTTC.

As regards this clonotype: The junction and the germline gene differ at one end; a read error may be behind it. V gene TRBV3-1 combines with J gene TRBJ2-5; 14 bases line up with TRBD2. CDR1 LGHDT and CDR2 YNNKEL come from the germline V gene (reference sequence). The CDR3 runs to 12 residues. DNA for the CDR3: TGTGCCAGCAGTGGACTAGCGGGAGGACCCTCCTTC. Its protein is CASSGLAGGPSF.

This clonotype appeared many times. V usage is TRBV7-3 and J usage is TRBJ2-7; TRBD1 is a possible D gene (5 bases). Trimming stripped 7 bases from V and 2 bases from J, with 12 bases between. Germline CDR1 SGHTA, CDR2 FQGTGA. This CDR3 comprises 13 residues. CDR3 DNA: TGTGCCAGCAACCTGACAGCCACCTACGAGCAGTACTTC. Its translation: CASNLTATYEQYF.

The rearrangement uses TRBV6-1 and TRBJ2-7, with 14 bases that match TRBD2. V lost 10 bases and J lost 4; bases outside the gene matches: 15. CDR3 length equals 17 residues. Germline V lookup: CDR1 MNHNS, CDR2 SASEGT. The CDR3 here is CATRPTSGRVYGYEQYF. In DNA form, the CDR3 reads TGTGCCACCCGCCCGACTAGCGGGAGGGTGTACGGGTACGAGCAGTACTTC.

This clonotype appeared many times. The rearrangement joins TRBV28 to TRBJ1-2, with a weak D call TRBD1 (6 bases). CDR1 and CDR2 from the germline V gene are MDHEN and SYDVKM. CDR3 length: 15 residues. Deletions cut 5 bases from V and 4 bases from J, with 17 bases between. The CDR3 reads CASSPPEGHSYGYTF. The CDR3 bases are TGTGCCAGCAGTCCGCCCGAGGGACACTCCTATGGCTACACCTTC.

This clonotype was seen at least ten times. This chain joins TRBV20-1 and TRBJ1-1, with 12 bases that match TRBD1. Trimming removed 5 bases from V and 6 bases from J; junction bases left unmatched: 10. Germline CDR1 and CDR2: DFQATT and SNEGSKA (reference sequence). CDR3 size: 15 residues. The CDR3 loop is CSAGTGGAGFSEAFF. In nucleotides, the CDR3 is TGCAGTGCTGGGACAGGGGGCGCCGGTTTCTCTGAAGCTTTCTTT.

This clonotype appeared a few times. V usage is TRBV30 and J usage is TRBJ2-3; the D call may be TRBD1 or TRBD2 (5 bases each). Trimming removed 2 bases at V and 7 bases at J, with 10 bases between. The CDR3 is 12 amino acids. The germline CDR1 and CDR2 sequences are GTSNPN and SVGIG (reference sequence). The CDR3 DNA sequence: TGTGCCTGGAGTAGGGGAGCAAATACGCAGTATTTT. Encoded protein: CAWSRGANTQYF.

In this sample, this clonotype turned up a few times. The J gene is TRBJ2-7, the V gene TRBV10-1; TRBD1 agrees at 7 bases. CDR1 and CDR2 from the germline V gene are WNHNN and SYGVQD (reference sequence). The length of the CDR3 is 14 residues. Unmatched junction bases numbered 8, after V lost 6 bases and J lost 3 bases. CDR3 sequence reads: CASSHRDRYYEQYF. Written as DNA, the CDR3 is TGCGCCAGCAGCCACCGGGACAGATACTACGAGCAGTACTTC.

This clonotype was detected many times. The chain uses TRBV11-3 and TRBJ1-1; D not resolved. The ends were cut back, 5 bases at V and 1 base at J, with 11 bases in the middle. In germline, CDR1 is SGHNT, CDR2 YENEEA. The CDR3 extends over 14 amino acids. The CDR3 sequence: CASSPETQNTEAFF. CDR3 nucleotide sequence: TGTGCCAGCAGCCCCGAGACGCAGAACACTGAAGCTTTCTTT.

The rearrangement joins TRBV28 to TRBJ1-3, with a tentative D call TRBD1 (5 bases). This CDR3 is 12 amino acids long. Germline V gives CDR1 MDHEN, CDR2 SYDVKM. Trimming removed 10 bases at V and 7 bases at J, with 14 bases between. CDR3 loop: CANRRQFNTIYF. The CDR3 DNA sequence: TGTGCCAACAGGCGACAGTTTAACACCATATATTTT.

This clonotype was found a few times. V and J are TRBV9 and TRBJ2-5; D remains unclear. V was shortened by 0 bases and J by 9 bases, with 15 bases between the two germline ends. The CDR3 consists of 14 residues. Germline assignment: CDR1 SGDLS and CDR2 YYNGEE. The CDR3 reads CASSVDPDQQAQYF. The CDR3 DNA is TGTGCCAGCAGCGTAGACCCAGATCAGCAGGCCCAGTACTTC. Drawing the rest from reference TRBV9 and TRBJ2-5, the complete variable domain is DSGVTQTPKHLITATGQRVTLRCSPRSGDLSVYWYQQSLDQGLQFLIQYYNGEERAKGNILERFSAQQFPDLHSELNLSSLELGDSALYFCASSVDPDQQAQYFGPGTRLLVL.

For the CDR3, the DNA is TGTGCCAGCAGTCGCCTAGGGGGCGGCTCCGATTTTGCAACTAATGAAAAACTGTTTTTT. This encodes CASSRLGGGSDFATNEKLFF. The chain combines TRBV16 with TRBJ1-4, with 7 bases lining up with TRBD1. V was pared by 6 bases and J by 0 bases, with 19 bases of the junction left unmatched. Per germline, CDR1 KGHSY and CDR2 FQNENV. The CDR3 is made up of 20 amino acids.

The chain has TRBV30 and TRBJ2-7; 14 nucleotides align to TRBD2. With 0 bases clipped from V and 6 bases from J, the junction kept 13 bases outside the gene matches. CDR3 length: 18 amino acids. Germline V gene sequence: CDR1 GTSNPN, CDR2 SVGIG (reference sequence). CDR3 coding DNA: TGTGCCTGGAGTGTACTTCGGACTAGCGGGAGGAGTGGCGGCGAGCAGTACTTC. Its protein product is CAWSVLRTSGRSGGEQYF.

Of note for this clonotype: This could be a read error, since a much larger clone is one nucleotide away. V and J are TRBV27 and TRBJ2-7; 8 bases map to TRBD1. The germline V gene encodes CDR1 MNHEY and CDR2 SMNVEV (reference sequence). This CDR3 region has 14 residues. This chain's CDR3 is CANSFQGAPYEQYF. The CDR3 bases are TGTGCCAACAGTTTTCAGGGGGCGCCCTACGAGCAGTACTTC.

This clonotype was seen a handful of times. The CDR3 loop is CSVEDLSGQGVYEQYF. CDR3 coding DNA: TGCAGCGTTGAAGATCTATCGGGACAGGGGGTCTACGAGCAGTACTTC. The chain couples TRBV29-1 to TRBJ2-7, with TRBD1 matching 11 bases. The CDR3 extends over 16 amino acids. The germline CDR1 and CDR2 sequences are SQVTM and ANQGSEA. Germline trimming cut 0 bases from V and 3 bases from J; bases unmatched to any gene: 7.

This clonotype was recorded a few times. This chain joins TRBV11-3 and TRBJ2-2, with 9 positions matching TRBD2. This CDR3 region has 15 residues. The ends lost 3 bases at V and 4 bases at J; junction bases unmatched: 3. CDR1 is SGHNT, CDR2 YENEEA, per germline. In DNA, the CDR3 is TGTGCCAGCAGCTTGGGTAGCGGGAGCACCGGGGAGCTGTTTTTT. As protein: CASSLGSGSTGELFF.

The V gene is TRBV20-1, the J gene TRBJ1-5, with 7 bases identical to TRBD1. Looked up from germline, CDR1 is DFQATT and CDR2 is SNEGSKA (reference sequence). Unmatched junction bases numbered 4, after V lost 5 bases and J lost 3 bases. The CDR3 length is 13 residues. The DNA of the CDR3 is TGCAGTGCTGGAGGGACAGACAATCAGCCCCAGCATTTT. This gives the protein CSAGGTDNQPQHF.

A note on this clonotype: Relative to the germline gene, one junction end is altered; a read error may explain this. The V and J genes are TRBV30 and TRBJ1-2; a possible D gene is TRBD1 (5 bases). The CDR3 loop spans 13 amino acids. CDR1 is GTSNPN and CDR2 is SVGIG in the germline V gene (reference sequence). CDR3 residues: CTWSGTDVYGYTF. DNA for the CDR3: TGTACCTGGAGCGGGACCGACGTCTATGGCTACACCTTC.

The J gene is TRBJ2-7, the V gene TRBV15, with TRBD1 as a possible D gene (6 bases). V lost 5 bases and J 3 bases, leaving 11 bases between the germline ends. Germline CDR1 and CDR2: LNHNV and YYDKDF (reference sequence). This CDR3 spans 13 amino acids. DNA of the CDR3: TGTGCCACCAGCTCAAAAGGGGGCTACGAGCAGTACTTC. This encodes CATSSKGGYEQYF.

Many counts were recorded for this clonotype. The chain links TRBV20-1 to TRBJ2-5, with TRBD1 matching 8 bases. This CDR3 contains 14 residues. V gave up 1 base and J gave up 5 bases; unmatched junction bases: 6. Per the germline V gene, CDR1 is DFQATT and CDR2 is SNEGSKA (reference sequence). The CDR3 reads CSARGTGLRETQYF. The CDR3 nucleotides are TGCAGTGCTAGAGGGACAGGGCTCCGGGAGACCCAGTACTTC.

This clonotype appeared many times. The chain employs TRBV5-5 and TRBJ2-7, with D possibly being TRBD1 or TRBD2 (5 bases each). Germline values: CDR1 SGHKS, CDR2 YYEKEE (reference sequence). V lost 2 bases and J lost 6, with 15 bases in between. The CDR3 has 14 amino acids. The CDR3 is CASSFFLGAIEQYF. In DNA form, the CDR3 reads TGTGCCAGCAGCTTTTTTCTCGGGGCGATCGAGCAGTACTTC.

This clonotype showed up just a few times. The V gene is TRBV20-1, the J gene TRBJ1-1; D not resolved. CDR3 length: 14 amino acids. Trimming stripped 3 bases from V and 3 bases from J, with 14 bases between. CDR1 and CDR2 from the germline V gene are DFQATT and SNEGSKA (reference sequence). DNA of the CDR3: TGCAGTGCTAGGAAACCCCCCGGGGACACTGAAGCTTTCTTT. Translating it yields CSARKPPGDTEAFF.

The table lists this clonotype with many counts. The chain employs TRBV2 and TRBJ2-7; the match to TRBD2 covers 12 bases. The V gene's germline CDR1 is SNHLY and CDR2 FYNNEI. With V trimmed by 4 bases and J by 2 bases, 0 bases remained unmatched. The length of the CDR3 is 14 residues. The CDR3, as DNA: TGTGCCAGCAGTGGGACTAGCGGGACCTACGAGCAGTACTTC. It translates to CASSGTSGTYEQYF.